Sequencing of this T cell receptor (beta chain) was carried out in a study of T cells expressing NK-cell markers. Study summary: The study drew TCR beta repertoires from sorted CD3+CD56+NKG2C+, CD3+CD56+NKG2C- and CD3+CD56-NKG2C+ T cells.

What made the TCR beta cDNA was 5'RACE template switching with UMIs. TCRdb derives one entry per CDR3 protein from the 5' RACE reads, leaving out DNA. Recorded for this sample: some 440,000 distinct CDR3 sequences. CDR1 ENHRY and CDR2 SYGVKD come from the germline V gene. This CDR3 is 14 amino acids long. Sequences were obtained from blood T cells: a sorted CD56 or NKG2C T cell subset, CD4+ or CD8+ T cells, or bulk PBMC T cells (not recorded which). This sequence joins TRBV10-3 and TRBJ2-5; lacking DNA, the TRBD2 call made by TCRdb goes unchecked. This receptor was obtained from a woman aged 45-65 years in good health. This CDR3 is CAISGTSGKETQYF.